The clone carrying this TCR beta chain counts as medium-sized. Trimming cost V 7 bases and J 4 bases; bases outside gene matches: 9. The germline V gene has CDR1 MNHEY and CDR2 SMNVEV (reference sequence). The CDR3 sequence is 15 residues long. This sample stems from a study of CD4 and CD8 cells across lung adenocarcinoma regions. TCRdb used MiXCR to reprocess the PCR reads, holding one entry per CDR3 protein. Counted here are roughly 6,000 distinct CDR3 sequences, roughly 50% occurring once; the ten biggest clones make up roughly 87%. Donors had localized lung adenocarcinoma, a non-small cell lung cancer.

The specimen was CD8+ T cells from the margin of a lung tumor. V gene TRBV27 combines with J gene TRBJ2-1, with 8 bases matching TRBD2. The clonotype originates from a male donor with lung adenocarcinoma. The CD4 and CD8 labels of this study may be unreliable. The CDR3 region has the DNA TGTGCCAGCACCTGGGGGGCTAGCGGGTACAATGAGCAGTTCTTC. Its protein product is CASTWGASGYNEQFF.